This T cell receptor beta chain is drawn from a study of T cell clusters in autoimmune cytopenias. Findings of the study overall: The T cell clusters came from computational analysis alone and lack functional validation. Primary autoimmune cytopenia patients seemingly lacked the physiological T cell clusters found in healthy donors.

TRB was amplified by touch-down multiplex PCR, primer pools A and B combined. TCRdb reprocessed the multiplex PCR reads and keeps a single row for each CDR3 protein, giving no DNA. There are around 4,300 distinct CDR3 sequences in the sample, with around 20% held by the top ten. On this clonotype: Its antigen is still unknown.

Each sample's input was around 250 ng genomic DNA, 40,000 or so genome equivalents. The length of the CDR3 is 12 residues. Germline loops: CDR1 LNHDA, CDR2 SQIVND (reference sequence). This sample also appeared in a second study, on T cell repertoires in aging, cancer and after chemotherapy. That paper states: Age-matched healthy donors had significantly more diverse, less clonal blood TCR repertoires than untreated cancer patients.

The sequence came from a human donor in good health. This chain joins TRBV19 and TRBJ1-5. Sequenced material: peripheral blood. The CDR3 loop reads CASSFSNQPQHF.